This TCR beta chain came from a study of CD8+ T cells in alopecia areata (dated by TCRdb to between 2018 and 2020). Turning to the overall study: The treated patients took part in an open-label pilot trial in which moderate-to-severe alopecia areata was treated with oral tofacitinib at 5 to 10 mg twice daily. Tofacitinib was given for 6 to 18 months, followed by 6 months of follow-up off drug to assess delayed response and recurrence. Disease severity in treated patients was measured with the SALT score, which quantifies the percentage of affected scalp surface area. The study used high-throughput TCRbeta sequencing to examine T cell clonal expansion in alopecia areata, in both the C3H/HeJ mouse model and human patients. Scalp tissue and sorted CD4+ and CD8+ peripheral blood T cells from patchy and totalis/universalis alopecia areata patients and from healthy controls were covered by human TCRbeta sequencing. Tofacitinib-treated patients had biopsies at baseline and at 4 and 24 weeks of treatment, with a later scalp biopsy in several patients. Scalp clonality was compared among normal scalp (n=4), patchy alopecia areata scalp (n=8), and alopecia totalis/universalis scalp (n=8). The RNA source kit depended on sample type: the PAXgene miRNA kit for fixed scalp, the miRNeasy kit for PBMCs, and the RNeasy kit for mouse skin. TCRbeta CDR3 regions were amplified by immunoSEQ multiplex PCR using 35 Vbeta forward and 13 Jbeta reverse primers.

Overall study outcomes, separate from this receptor: Compared with normal scalp, lesional scalp had higher clonality and more expanded CD8+ clones, particularly in alopecia totalis/universalis, a pattern that suggests antigenic drive. With tofacitinib, both scalp clonality and the number of expanded CD8+ clones among the top 100 scalp clones went down significantly. During tofacitinib treatment, many expanded lesional clones remained in scalp and blood, and this persistence may partly explain relapse after treatment is stopped. Because the treated cohort was small and included a single nonresponder, larger studies are needed to assess links between baseline CD8+ expansion and response. Resident alphabeta T cells in normal human skin are also sequenced, complicating scalp TCR repertoire analysis, unlike mouse skin dominated by gammadelta T cells. TCR sequences shared between patients were less clear than in mice, possibly partly because of HLA diversity in the patient population.

To note about this clone: Its antigen is still unknown. Base qualities were left out, and no much larger clone turns up one base away.

The treatment or condition label here, explained by the study, means: oral pan-JAK inhibitor, 5-10 mg twice daily. Lesional scalp punch biopsies and peripheral blood were collected from alopecia areata patients. After PBMCs were isolated by density centrifugation and stained for CD3, CD4 and CD8, a FACSAria was used to sort CD4+ and CD8+ T cells. Including the terminal cysteine and phenylalanine, the CDR3 comprises 15 residues. Here the CDR3 DNA is all that survives: 45 bases in frame from base 1. The germline V gene yields ENHRY for CDR1 and SYGVKD for CDR2. Trimming leaves V shorter by 5 bases and J shorter by 3 bases, with the junction holding 5 bases beyond the gene matches. Libraries were constructed by the immunoSEQ multiplex PCR assay. RNA was extracted from all samples and reverse transcribed into cDNA, which served as template for TCR sequencing. SuperScript III was used for first-strand cDNA synthesis, primed with a 2:1 mix of oligo-dT and random hexamers. A synthetic immune receptor repertoire was used to measure amplification bias, and any remaining bias was corrected computationally. In the paper's pipeline: Raw reads were preprocessed to remove errors, and CDR3 was defined according to IMGT conventions as the region from the conserved cysteine to phenylalanine. To get clonality, Shannon entropy was normalized by log2 of the number of productive unique TCRs and the result was subtracted from 1. Scalp TCRbeta sequences were cross-referenced with sorted blood CD4 and CD8 repertoires so that the CD4 or CD8 identity of scalp clones could be inferred. TCRdb retrieved this table from immuneACCESS and kept in-frame rearrangements only. Not all clones are present; in checked studies, unresolved V genes account for under half, and no reason is known for the remainder. The V and J calls and clone size come from that table; D and trimming were worked out from the DNA. This sample holds nearly 95,000 clones; around three quarters were observed only once. The ten largest clonotypes hold 15% to 20% of the sample.

The TCR sequence derives from a human donor with alopecia areata. Sequenced here: CD8+ T cells sorted from blood, sampled at roughly week 45, from a patient treated with tofacitinib. The V gene is TRBV10-3 and the J gene is TRBJ2-3, with TRBD1 matching 10 junction bases. The CDR3 here reads CAISPGQGRTDTQYF. The nucleotide sequence reads as follows: TGTGCCATCAGTCCGGGACAGGGGAGAACAGATACGCAGTATTTT.